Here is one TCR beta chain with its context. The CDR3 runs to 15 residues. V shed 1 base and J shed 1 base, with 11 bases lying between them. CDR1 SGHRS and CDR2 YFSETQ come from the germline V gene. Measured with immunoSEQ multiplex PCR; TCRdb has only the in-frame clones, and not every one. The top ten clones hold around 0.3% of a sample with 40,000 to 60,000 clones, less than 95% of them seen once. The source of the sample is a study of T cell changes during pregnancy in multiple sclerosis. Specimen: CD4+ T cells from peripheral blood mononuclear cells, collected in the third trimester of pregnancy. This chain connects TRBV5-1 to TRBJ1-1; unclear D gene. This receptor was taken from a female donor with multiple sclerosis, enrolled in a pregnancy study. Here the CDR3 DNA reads TGCGCCAGCAGCTTGAACCCAGTTCCGAACACTGAAGCTTTCTTT. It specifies CASSLNPVPNTEAFF.